This TCR beta chain was sequenced for a study of CXCR3-negative and CXCR3-positive naive CD8 T cells. The method, 5' RACE with UMI labels, was used to prepare the TRB cDNA libraries. TCRdb reanalyzed the 5' RACE reads, giving one entry per CDR3 protein sequence and no DNA. The sample features more than 100,000 distinct CDR3 sequences, with about 0.37% in its top ten. Germline V gene sequence: CDR1 SGHRS, CDR2 YFSETQ. The CDR3 is made up of 15 amino acids. Overall study findings and caveats: For CXCR3-positive naive cells, TRB CDR3s were more hydrophobic than those of CXCR3-negative naive cells.

With regard to this clonotype: Its target is unknown.

The sequence derives from a human donor in good health. Some clones in this sample may be carry-over from other donors' samples. Sequencing was done on a sample of naive CXCR3+ CD8+ T cells from blood. Subset described: CD45RO-CCR7+CD27+CD95- naive CD8+ T cells expressing CXCR3 (TNR3+). The chain employs TRBV5-1 and TRBJ2-7; the D gene TCRdb calls, TRBD1, cannot be checked with no DNA. The CDR3 region is CASSLGWGDTYEQYF. The variable domain in full, completed from reference TRBV5-1 and TRBJ2-7, reads KAGVTQTPRYLIKTRGQQVTLSCSPISGHRSVSWYQQTPGQGLQFLFEYFSETQRNKGNFPGRFSGRQFSNSRSEMNVSTLELGDSALYLCASSLGWGDTYEQYFGPGTRLTVT.